The text below deals with one TCR beta chain. This sample is part of a study of siplizumab effects on memory and regulatory T cells. The data were produced by immunoSEQ multiplex PCR, yet TCRdb's version contains in-frame clones alone and is incomplete. The sample lists 85,000 or so clones, approximately 95% occurring once. Trimming shortened V by 4 bases and J by 10 bases, and 19 bases separated the two germline ends. The length of the CDR3 is 15 residues. Germline V CDR1 and CDR2: SGHVS, FNYEAQ. V usage is TRBV7-6 and J usage is TRBJ1-4, with TRBD1 as a possible D gene (5 bases). The sequencing sample was made of CD8+ T cells sorted from blood. This receptor was identified in a human donor in good health. CDR3 amino acids: CASSSLQAPSGKLFF. CDR3 nucleotide sequence: TGTGCCAGCAGCTCCCTACAGGCCCCTTCGGGAAAACTGTTTTTT.